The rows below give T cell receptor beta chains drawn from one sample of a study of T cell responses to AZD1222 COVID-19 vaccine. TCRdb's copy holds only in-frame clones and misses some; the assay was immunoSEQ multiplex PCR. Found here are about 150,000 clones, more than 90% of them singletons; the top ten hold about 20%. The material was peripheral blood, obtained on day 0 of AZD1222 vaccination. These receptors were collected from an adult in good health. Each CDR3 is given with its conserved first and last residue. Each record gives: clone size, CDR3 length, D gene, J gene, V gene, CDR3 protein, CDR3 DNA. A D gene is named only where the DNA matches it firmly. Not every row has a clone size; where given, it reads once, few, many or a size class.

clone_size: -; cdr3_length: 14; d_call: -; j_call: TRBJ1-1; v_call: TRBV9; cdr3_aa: CASSNGGANTEAFF; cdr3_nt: TGTGCCAGCAGCAATGGGGGGGCCAACACTGAAGCTTTCTTT
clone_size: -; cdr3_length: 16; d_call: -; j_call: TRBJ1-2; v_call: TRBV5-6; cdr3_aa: CASSFPGRIGNYGYTF; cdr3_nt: TGTGCCAGCAGCTTCCCGGGAAGGATTGGTAACTATGGCTACACCTTC
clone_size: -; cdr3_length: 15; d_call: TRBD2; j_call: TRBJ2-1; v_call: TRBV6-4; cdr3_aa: CASSDSSGDYNEQFF; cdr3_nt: TGTGCCAGCAGTGACTCTAGCGGGGACTACAATGAGCAGTTCTTC
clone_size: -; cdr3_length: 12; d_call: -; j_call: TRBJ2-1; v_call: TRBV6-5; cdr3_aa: CASSGSKNEQFF; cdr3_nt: TGTGCCAGCAGCGGGAGTAAAAATGAGCAGTTCTTC
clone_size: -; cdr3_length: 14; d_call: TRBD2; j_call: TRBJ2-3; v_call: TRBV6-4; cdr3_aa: CASRLAGGQGTQYF; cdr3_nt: TGTGCCAGCAGACTAGCGGGAGGGCAGGGTACGCAGTATTTT
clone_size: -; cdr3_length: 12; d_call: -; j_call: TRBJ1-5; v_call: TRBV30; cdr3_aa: CAWRGPGQPQHF; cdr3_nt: TGTGCCTGGCGGGGGCCGGGGCAGCCCCAGCATTTT
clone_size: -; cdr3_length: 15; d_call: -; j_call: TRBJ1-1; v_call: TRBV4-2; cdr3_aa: CASSLRDERVTEAFF; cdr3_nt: TGTGCCAGCAGCCTACGGGACGAAAGAGTGACTGAAGCTTTCTTT
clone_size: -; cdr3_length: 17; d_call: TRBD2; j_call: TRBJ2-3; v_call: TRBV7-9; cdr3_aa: CASSAMGASGGTDTQYF; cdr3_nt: TGTGCCAGCAGCGCCATGGGGGCTAGCGGGGGCACAGATACGCAGTATTTT
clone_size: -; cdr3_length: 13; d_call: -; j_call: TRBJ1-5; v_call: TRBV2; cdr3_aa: CASSADSNQPQHF; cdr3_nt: TGTGCCAGCAGTGCGGACAGTAATCAGCCCCAGCATTTT
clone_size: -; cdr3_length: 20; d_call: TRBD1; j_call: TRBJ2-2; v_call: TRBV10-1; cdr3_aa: CASSGAPGQGLLANTGELFF; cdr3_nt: TGCGCCAGCAGTGGGGCCCCGGGACAGGGTCTGCTCGCGAACACCGGGGAGCTGTTTTTT
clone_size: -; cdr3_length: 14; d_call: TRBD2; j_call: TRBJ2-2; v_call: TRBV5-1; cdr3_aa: CASTSSGSTGELFF; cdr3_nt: TGCGCCAGCACCTCTAGCGGGAGTACCGGGGAGCTGTTTTTT
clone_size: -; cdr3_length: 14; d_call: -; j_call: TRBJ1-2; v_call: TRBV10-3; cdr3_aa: CAISESQGTYGYTF; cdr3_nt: TGTGCCATCAGTGAGTCGCAGGGGACCTATGGCTACACCTTC
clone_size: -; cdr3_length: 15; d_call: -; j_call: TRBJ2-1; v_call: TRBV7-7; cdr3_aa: CASASGPEAYNEQFF; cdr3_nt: TGTGCTAGCGCCTCCGGGCCGGAGGCCTACAATGAGCAGTTCTTC
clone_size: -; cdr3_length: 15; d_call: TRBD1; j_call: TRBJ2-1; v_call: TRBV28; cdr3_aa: CASSPTPQGAGEQFF; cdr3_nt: TGTGCCAGCAGCCCTACCCCACAGGGGGCAGGGGAGCAGTTCTTC
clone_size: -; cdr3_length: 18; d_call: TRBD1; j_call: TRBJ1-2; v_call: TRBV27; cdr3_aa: CASSFTLGQGSGDYGYTF; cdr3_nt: TGTGCCAGCAGTTTCACTCTGGGACAGGGATCAGGGGACTATGGCTACACCTTC
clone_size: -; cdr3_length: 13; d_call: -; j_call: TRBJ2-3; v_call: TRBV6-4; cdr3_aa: CASSSQSTDTQYF; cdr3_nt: TGTGCCAGCAGCTCCCAGAGCACAGATACGCAGTATTTT
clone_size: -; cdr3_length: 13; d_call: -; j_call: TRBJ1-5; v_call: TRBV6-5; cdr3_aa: CASRTTSNQPQHF; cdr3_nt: TGTGCCAGCCGGACAACCAGCAATCAGCCCCAGCATTTT
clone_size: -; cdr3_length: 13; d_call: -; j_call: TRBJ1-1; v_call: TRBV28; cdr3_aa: CASAGGSVGIAFF; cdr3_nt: TGTGCCAGCGCTGGGGGGAGCGTGGGTATAGCTTTCTTT
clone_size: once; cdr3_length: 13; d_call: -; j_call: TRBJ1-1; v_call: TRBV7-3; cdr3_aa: CASSLRMGTEAFF; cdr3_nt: TGTGCCAGCAGCTTAAGGATGGGGACTGAAGCTTTCTTT
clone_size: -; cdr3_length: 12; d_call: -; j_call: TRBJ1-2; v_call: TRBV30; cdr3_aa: CAWSAGSYGYTF; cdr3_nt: TGTGCCTGGAGCGCCGGGAGCTATGGCTACACCTTC
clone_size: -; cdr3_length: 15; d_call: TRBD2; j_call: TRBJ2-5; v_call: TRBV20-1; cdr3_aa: CSASTASGVQETQYF; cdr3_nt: TGCAGTGCTAGTACGGCTAGCGGGGTACAAGAGACCCAGTACTTC
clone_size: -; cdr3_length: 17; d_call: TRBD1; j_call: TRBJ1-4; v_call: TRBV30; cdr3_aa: CAWSPGQGANTNEKLFF; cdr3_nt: TGTGCCTGGAGCCCCGGACAGGGGGCAAACACTAATGAAAAACTGTTTTTT
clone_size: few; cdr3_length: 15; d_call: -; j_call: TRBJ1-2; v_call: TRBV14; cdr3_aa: CASSQEIGGSYGYTF; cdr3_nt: TGTGCCAGCAGCCAAGAAATTGGGGGGAGCTATGGCTACACCTTC
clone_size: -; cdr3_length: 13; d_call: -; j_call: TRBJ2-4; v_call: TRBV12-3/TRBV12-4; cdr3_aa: CASSLLAKNIQYF; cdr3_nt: TGTGCCAGCAGTTTACTAGCCAAAAACATTCAGTACTTC
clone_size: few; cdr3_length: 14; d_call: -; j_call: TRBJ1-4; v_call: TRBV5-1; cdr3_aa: CASSPGTPNEKLFF; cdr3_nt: TGCGCCAGCAGCCCCGGGACACCTAATGAAAAACTGTTTTTT
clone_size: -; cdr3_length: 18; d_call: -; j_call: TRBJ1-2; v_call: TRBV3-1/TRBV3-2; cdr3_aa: CASSQDSSCQFVRGGYTF; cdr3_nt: TGTGCCAGCAGCCAAGACAGCAGTTGCCAGTTCGTAAGGGGTGGCTACACCTTC
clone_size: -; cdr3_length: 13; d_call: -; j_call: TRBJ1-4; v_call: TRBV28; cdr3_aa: CASRPTANEKLFF; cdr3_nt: TGTGCCAGCAGGCCGACAGCTAATGAAAAACTGTTTTTT
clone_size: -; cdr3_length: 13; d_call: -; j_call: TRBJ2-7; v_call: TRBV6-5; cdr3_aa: CPRRDSDIYEQYF; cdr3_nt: TGTCCCCGACGCGACAGCGATATCTACGAGCAGTACTTC
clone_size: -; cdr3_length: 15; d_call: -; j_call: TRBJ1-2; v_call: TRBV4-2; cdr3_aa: CASSQPGTGTGGYTF; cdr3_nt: TGTGCCAGCAGCCAGCCAGGGACGGGGACGGGTGGCTACACCTTC
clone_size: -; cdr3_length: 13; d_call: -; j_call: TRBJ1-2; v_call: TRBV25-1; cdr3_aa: CASSEFPGYGYTF; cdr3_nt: TGTGCCAGCAGTGAATTCCCAGGCTATGGCTACACCTTC
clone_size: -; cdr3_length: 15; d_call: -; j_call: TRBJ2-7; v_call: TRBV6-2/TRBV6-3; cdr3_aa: CASSLLSGTVHEQYF; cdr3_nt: TGTGCCAGCAGCCTCCTCTCGGGGACCGTCCACGAGCAGTACTTC
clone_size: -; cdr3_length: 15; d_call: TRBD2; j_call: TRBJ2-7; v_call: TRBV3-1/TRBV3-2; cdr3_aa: CASSQVAGRAYEQYF; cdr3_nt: TGTGCCAGCAGCCAAGTGGCCGGGAGGGCCTACGAGCAGTACTTC
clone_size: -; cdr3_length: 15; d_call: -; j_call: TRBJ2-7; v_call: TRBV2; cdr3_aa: CASSELQGSLGEQYF; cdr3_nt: TGTGCCAGCAGTGAGTTGCAGGGGAGCTTGGGGGAGCAGTACTTC
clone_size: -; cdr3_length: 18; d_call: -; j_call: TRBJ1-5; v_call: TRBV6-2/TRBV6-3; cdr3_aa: CASSPSYGLIGVGQPQHF; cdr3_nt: TGTGCCAGCAGCCCTTCCTATGGACTGATAGGGGTAGGGCAGCCCCAGCATTTT
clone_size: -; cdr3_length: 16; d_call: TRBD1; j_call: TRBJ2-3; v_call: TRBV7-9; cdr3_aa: CASSSGDRGAGDTQYF; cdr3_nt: TGTGCCAGCAGTTCTGGAGACAGGGGGGCAGGAGATACGCAGTATTTT
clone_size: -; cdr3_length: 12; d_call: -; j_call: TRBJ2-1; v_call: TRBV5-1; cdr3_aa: CASRISMNEQFF; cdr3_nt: TGCGCCAGCCGCATTTCAATGAATGAGCAGTTCTTC
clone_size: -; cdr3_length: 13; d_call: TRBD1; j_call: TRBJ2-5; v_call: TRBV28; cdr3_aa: CASSTGGSETQYF; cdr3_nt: TGTGCCAGTTCAACAGGGGGCTCGGAGACCCAGTACTTC
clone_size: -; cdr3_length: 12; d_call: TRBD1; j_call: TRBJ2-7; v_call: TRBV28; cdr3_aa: CASADRGGEQYF; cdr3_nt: TGTGCCAGCGCCGACAGGGGCGGCGAGCAGTACTTC
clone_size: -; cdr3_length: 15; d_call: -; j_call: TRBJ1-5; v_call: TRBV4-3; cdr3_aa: CASSQETGGGQPQHF; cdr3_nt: TGCGCCAGCAGCCAAGAGACAGGAGGGGGGCAGCCCCAGCATTTT
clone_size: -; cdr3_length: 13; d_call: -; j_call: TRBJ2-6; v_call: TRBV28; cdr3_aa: CASSWSGANVLTF; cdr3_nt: TGTGCCAGCAGTTGGTCTGGGGCCAACGTCCTGACTTTC
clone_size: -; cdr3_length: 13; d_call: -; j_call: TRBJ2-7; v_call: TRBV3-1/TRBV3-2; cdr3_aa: CASSQRTPLEQYF; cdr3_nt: TGTGCCAGCAGCCAGAGGACACCCCTCGAGCAGTACTTC
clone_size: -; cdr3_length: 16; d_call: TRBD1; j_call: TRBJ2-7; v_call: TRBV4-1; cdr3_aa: CASSQGLGTGTYEQYF; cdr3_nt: TGCGCCAGCAGCCAAGGTTTGGGGACAGGAACCTACGAGCAGTACTTC
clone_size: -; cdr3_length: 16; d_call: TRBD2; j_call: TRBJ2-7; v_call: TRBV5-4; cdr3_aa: CASSLGLAGGQYEQYF; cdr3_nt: TGTGCCAGCAGCTTGGGGCTAGCGGGAGGGCAGTACGAGCAGTACTTC
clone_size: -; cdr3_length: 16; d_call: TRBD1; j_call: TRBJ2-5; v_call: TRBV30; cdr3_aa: CAWSGGTGKVRETQYF; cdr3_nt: TGTGCCTGGAGCGGTGGGACAGGGAAGGTGAGAGAGACCCAGTACTTC
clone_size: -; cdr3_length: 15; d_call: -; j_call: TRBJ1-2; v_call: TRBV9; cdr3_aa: CASSVEAGGPYGYTF; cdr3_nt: TGTGCCAGCAGCGTAGAAGCGGGGGGCCCCTATGGCTACACCTTC
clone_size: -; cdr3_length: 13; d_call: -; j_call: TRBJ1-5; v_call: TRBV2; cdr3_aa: CASSESGAQPQHF; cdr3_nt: TGTGCCAGCAGTGAATCAGGGGCGCAGCCCCAGCATTTT
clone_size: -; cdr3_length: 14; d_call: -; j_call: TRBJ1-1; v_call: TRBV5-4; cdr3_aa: CASSLGELNTEAFF; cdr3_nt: TGTGCCAGCAGCTTGGGGGAACTGAACACTGAAGCTTTCTTT
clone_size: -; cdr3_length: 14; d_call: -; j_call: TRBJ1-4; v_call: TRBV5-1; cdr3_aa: CASSLEATNEKLFF; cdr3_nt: TGCGCCAGCAGCTTGGAGGCCACTAATGAAAAACTGTTTTTT
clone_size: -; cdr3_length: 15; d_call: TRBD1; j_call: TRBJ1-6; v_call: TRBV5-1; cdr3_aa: CASSLDGDRGSPLHF; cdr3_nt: TGCGCCAGCAGCTTGGATGGGGACAGGGGTTCACCCCTCCACTTT
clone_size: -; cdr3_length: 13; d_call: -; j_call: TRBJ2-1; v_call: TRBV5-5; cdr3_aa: CASSLAGAEKQFF; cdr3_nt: TGTGCCAGCAGCTTGGCAGGGGCAGAAAAGCAGTTCTTC